The 26 T cell receptor beta chains below come from one sample, sequenced in a study of breast tumors, draining lymph nodes, adjacent tissues. Axillary draining lymph nodes of breast cancer patients supplied the node samples. MiXCR, applied by TCRdb to the multiplex PCR reads, yields one record per CDR3 protein. The table lists about 180,000 distinct CDR3 sequences, approximately 30% of them singletons. The specimen was axillary lymph node tissue. These receptors originate from a female donor with breast cancer. Some clones in this sample may be carry-over from other donors' samples.

This clonotype was counted ten times or more. The rearrangement joins TRBV19 to TRBJ1-2; D may be TRBD1 (6 bases). V dropped 5 bases and J dropped 8 bases, with 21 bases sitting between them. Per the germline V gene, CDR1 is LNHDA and CDR2 is SQIVND (reference sequence). The CDR3 consists of 15 residues. CDR3 amino acids: CASSHAGHGLVGYTF. CDR3 nucleotides: TGTGCCAGTAGTCATGCGGGACACGGACTGGTAGGCTACACCTTC. The full variable domain, completed using reference TRBV19 and TRBJ1-2, is DGGITQSPKYLFRKEGQNVTLSCEQNLNHDAMYWYRQDPGQGLRLIYYSQIVNDFQKGDIAEGYSVSREKKESFPLTVTSAQKNPTAFYLCASSHAGHGLVGYTFGSGTRLTVV.

With respect to this clonotype: This clone may be a read error of a much larger clone one base away. Here the CDR3 DNA reads TGCAGTGCCAAGACTAGCGGAGTCTACGCGCAGTACTTC. As protein: CSAKTSGVYAQYF. The rearrangement joins TRBV20-1 to TRBJ2-7, with 9 bases matching TRBD2. The V gene's germline CDR1 is DFQATT and CDR2 SNEGSKA (reference sequence). The CDR3 covers 13 residues.

This clonotype was observed many times. CDR3 coding DNA: TGTGCCAGCAGCTTCCATAGTCCGGGACTAGGCAATGAGCAGTTCTTC. It yields the protein CASSFHSPGLGNEQFF. V usage is TRBV7-2 and J usage is TRBJ2-1; the match to TRBD2 covers 8 bases. Germline V gene sequence: CDR1 SGHTA, CDR2 FQGNSA. This CDR3 is built from 16 residues. J gave up 6 bases and V 3 bases, and 10 bases lay outside the gene matches.

This clonotype was seen a few times. Being one base from a much bigger clone, this may be a read error. No conserved phenylalanine or tryptophan is present at the end of the CDR3, so a read error is the likely explanation. The chain combines TRBV14 with TRBJ1-4; no reliable D call. Deletions cut 2 bases from V and 11 bases from J, with 15 bases between. The CDR3 covers 14 residues. Germline CDR1 is SGHDN and CDR2 is FVKESK. CDR3 sequence: CASSQRVDGRKLFL. In DNA form, the CDR3 reads TGTGCCAGCAGCCAACGGGTGGACGGGAGGAAACTGTTTCTT.

This rearrangement joins TRBV12-3 or TRBV12-4 to TRBJ2-4, with D hard to call. This CDR3 contains 16 residues. The V end was cut by 4 bases, the J end by 0 bases, with 13 bases between. CDR3 coding DNA: TGTGCCAGCAGTTATCGGACGGTGGGAGCCAAAAACATTCAGTACTTC. Amino acids: CASSYRTVGAKNIQYF.

The chain joins TRBV19 to TRBJ2-4, with D perhaps matching TRBD2 (5 bases). This CDR3 contains 16 residues. Deletions cut 3 bases from V and 0 bases from J, with 12 bases between. Germline assignment: CDR1 LNHDA and CDR2 SQIVND (reference sequence). For the CDR3, the DNA is TGTGCCAGTAGTATTTCCGGGCGGGCAGCCAAAAACATTCAGTACTTC. Its protein is CASSISGRAAKNIQYF.

A remark on this clonotype: A much larger clone differs from this one at a single base, so this may be a read error. The chain couples TRBV6-1 to TRBJ1-3, with D possibly TRBD1 on 5 matching bases. The CDR3 length is 15 residues. Germline V gene data show CDR1 as MNHNS and CDR2 as SASEGT. The ends were cut back, 5 bases at V and 0 bases at J, with 11 bases in the middle. For the CDR3, the DNA is TGTGCCAGCAGTCGGGGACCGATCTCTGGAAACACCATATATTTT. The encoded protein is CASSRGPISGNTIYF.

This clonotype was recorded many times. The chain couples TRBV20-1 to TRBJ1-1; D may be TRBD1 (5 bases). This CDR3 region has 14 residues. Trimming left V 0 bases short and J 7 bases short, with 15 bases between. CDR1 and CDR2 from the germline V gene are DFQATT and SNEGSKA (reference sequence). The CDR3 sequence: CSARDRQPMREAFF. The CDR3 bases are TGCAGTGCTAGAGATCGACAGCCCATGCGTGAAGCTTTCTTT.

This clonotype appeared many times. The J gene is TRBJ2-2, the V gene TRBV7-9; D call uncertain. The length of the CDR3 is 12 residues. V was cut by 8 bases and J by 7 bases, with 11 bases left in between. Germline V gene lookup returns CDR1 SEHNR and CDR2 FQNEAQ (reference sequence). The CDR3 is CASDLGIGELFF. The CDR3, as DNA: TGTGCCAGCGACCTAGGTATCGGGGAGCTGTTTTTT. Filled out from reference TRBV7-9 and TRBJ2-2, the complete variable domain reads DTGVSQNPRHKITKRGQNVTFRCDPISEHNRLYWYRQTLGQGPEFLTYFQNEAQLEKSRLLSDRFSAERPKGSFSTLEIQRTEQGDSAMYLCASDLGIGELFFGEGSRLTVL.

To note about this clonotype: At one of its ends the junction is not consistent with the germline gene, which may arise from a read error. This chain joins TRBV9 and TRBJ2-6, with D uncertain. This CDR3 comprises 15 residues. Looked up from germline, CDR1 is SGDLS and CDR2 is YYNGEE. CDR3 nucleotides: TGTGTCAGCAGCGTAGGATTTGGTGGGGCCAACGTCCTGACTTTC. It translates to CVSSVGFGGANVLTF.

This clonotype appeared many times. This chain links TRBV5-6 with TRBJ2-6; TRBD1 aligns across 7 bases. The CDR3 is made up of 16 amino acids. The V gene's germline CDR1 is SGHDT and CDR2 YYEEEE. Trimming took 4 bases from V and 3 from J; bases not matched to a gene: 7. The CDR3 bases are TGTGCCAGCAGCCCATTGACAGGGCTTGGGGCCAACGTCCTGACTTTC. The encoded protein is CASSPLTGLGANVLTF.

The table lists this clonotype with a few counts. The rearrangement joins TRBV27 to TRBJ2-7; 14 bases map to TRBD2. The junction had 9 bases not matched to a gene; V was cut back by 5 bases and J by 0 bases. The CDR3 is 18 amino acids. The germline CDR1 and CDR2 sequences are MNHEY and SMNVEV (reference sequence). The CDR3 loop is CASSPRTSGRTFSYEQYF. CDR3 in DNA: TGTGCCAGCAGTCCCCGGACTAGCGGGAGGACATTCTCCTACGAGCAGTACTTC.

This clonotype occurred many times. The V call is TRBV6-1, the J call TRBJ2-2, with D possibly being TRBD1 (6 bases). The V and J ends lost 2 bases and 6 bases respectively, with 13 bases between them. The CDR3 extends over 15 amino acids. Germline values: CDR1 MNHNS, CDR2 SASEGT. The CDR3: CASSERRGSAGELFF. DNA of the CDR3: TGTGCCAGCAGTGAAAGAAGGGGGAGTGCCGGGGAGCTGTTTTTT.

The J gene is TRBJ2-5, the V gene TRBV4-1; 13 nucleotides align to TRBD2. Germline CDR1 and CDR2: MGHRA and YSYEKL. V dropped 3 bases and J dropped 2; count of bases not matched to a gene: 6. This CDR3 is built from 17 residues. The CDR3 DNA reads TGCGCCAGCAGCCATCCGGGACTAGCGGGGAATCAAGAGACCCAGTACTTC. Its translation: CASSHPGLAGNQETQYF.

Turning to this clonotype: This sequence may be a read error, since a much larger clone differs from it by one base. The V gene is TRBV30, the J gene TRBJ2-1, with unresolved D. The length of the CDR3 is 11 residues. Between the trimmed V and J ends, which lost 1 base and 15 bases, there was a span of 13 bases. CDR1 GTSNPN and CDR2 SVGIG come from the germline V gene (reference sequence). The CDR3 nucleotides read TGTGCCTGGAGTGCCACCTCTGTCTTGTTCTTC. Protein sequence: CAWSATSVLFF.

This clonotype showed up many times. A junction end diverges from the germline sequence, so it may reflect a read error. The rearrangement joins TRBV7-7 to TRBJ2-5, with a weak D call TRBD1 (6 bases). Looked up from germline, CDR1 is SSHAT and CDR2 is FNYEAQ (reference sequence). This CDR3 is built from 14 residues. In DNA, the CDR3 is TGTGCTAGCAGTATTTCCAGGGGCGGGGAGACCCAGTACTTC. This codes for CASSISRGGETQYF.

The genes are TRBV29-1 and TRBJ2-1; TRBD1 matches 9 bases. Looked up from germline, CDR1 is SQVTM and CDR2 is ANQGSEA. The CDR3 covers 13 residues. V shed 7 bases and J 6 bases; nucleotides not matched to a gene: 7. CDR3 nucleotides: TGCAGCGGAGGACAGGGGTTCTTCAATGAGCAGTTCTTC. This sequence encodes CSGGQGFFNEQFF.

As for this clonotype: The conserved closing phenylalanine or tryptophan is absent in this CDR3, likely reflecting a read error. The chain uses TRBV9 and TRBJ1-3; D is uncertain. This CDR3 has 13 amino acids. V was clipped by 2 bases and J by 4 bases, with 7 bases between them. Germline V lookup: CDR1 SGDLS, CDR2 YYNGEE. The CDR3 DNA reads TGTGCCAGCAGCGTCGACGAAGGAAACACCATATATTCT. This gives the protein CASSVDEGNTIYS.

In its sample, this clonotype was seen many times. The chain carries TRBV20-1 and TRBJ2-5; D tentatively reads TRBD1 or TRBD2 (6 bases each). The V end was cut by 3 bases, the J end by 5 bases, with 16 bases between. The germline V gene encodes CDR1 DFQATT and CDR2 SNEGSKA (reference sequence). The length of the CDR3 is 14 residues. CDR3 DNA sequence: TGCAGTGCTAGGTTACAGGGAGGTGGGGAGACCCAGTACTTC. It specifies CSARLQGGGETQYF.

As to this clonotype: Since a much larger clone is just one base distant, this may be a read error. This chain joins TRBV12-5 and TRBJ2-7; D is unresolved. CDR1 LGHNT and CDR2 FRNRAP come from the germline V gene. The CDR3 contains 14 residues. The CDR3 is CASASTAPLYVQYF. In DNA, the CDR3 is TGTGCTAGTGCCTCGACGGCCCCCCTCTACGTGCAGTACTTC.

The gene calls are TRBV7-2 and TRBJ2-3; tentative D call: TRBD1 (6 bases). The last part of the DNA fits TRBJ1-1 better; the J call may be wrong. Germline V gives CDR1 SGHTA, CDR2 FQGNSA. This CDR3 is 14 amino acids long. The CDR3 coding sequence is TGTGCCAGCAGCTTGGGACAAGCGAACACTGAAGCTTTCTTT. Translated: CASSLGQANTEAFF.

V is TRBV15 and J is TRBJ1-1, with 11 bases fitting TRBD1. V was pared by 3 bases and J by 3 bases, with 3 bases of the junction left unmatched. From germline, CDR1 is LNHNV and CDR2 YYDKDF (reference sequence). This CDR3 comprises 15 residues. CDR3 region: CATSRGTGGDTEAFF. In nucleotides, the CDR3 is TGTGCCACCAGCAGGGGGACAGGGGGGGACACTGAAGCTTTCTTT.

The chain joins TRBV12-3 or TRBV12-4 to TRBJ1-2; D gene uncertain. V gave up 3 bases and J gave up 7 bases, with 15 bases separating them. The CDR3 contains 14 residues. CDR3 nucleotides: TGTGCCAGCAGTTTCGCCGAGGGTAGGGTTGGCTACACCTTC. Translated, it gives CASSFAEGRVGYTF.

This clonotype showed up just a few times. The CDR3 region is CASSQEETGDTGELFF. CDR3 in DNA: TGTGCCAGCAGCCAGGAGGAAACAGGGGACACCGGGGAGCTGTTTTTT. V and J are TRBV3-1 and TRBJ2-2; 7 bases fit TRBD1. V lost 3 bases and J lost 3; bases outside the gene matches: 7. From germline, CDR1 is LGHDT and CDR2 YNNKEL (reference sequence). CDR3 size: 16 residues. The variable domain in full, with the rest retrieved from reference TRBV3-1 and TRBJ2-2, is DTAVSQTPKYLVTQMGNDKSIKCEQNLGHDTMYWYKQDSKKFLKIMFSYNNKELIINETVPNRFSPKSPDKAHLNLHINSLELGDSAVYFCASSQEETGDTGELFFGEGSRLTVL.

This clonotype was detected only a few times. The genes are TRBV20-1 and TRBJ1-1, with TRBD1 as a possible D gene (5 bases). With 0 bases removed from V and 5 bases from J, the gap between germline ends came to 22 bases. The CDR3 runs 17 residues. Germline values: CDR1 DFQATT, CDR2 SNEGSKA (reference sequence). DNA of the CDR3: TGCAGTGCTAGAGAGGAGCTTGGGGCGCCCTTCTGGACTGAAGCTTTCTTT. It translates to CSAREELGAPFWTEAFF.

This clonotype was counted ten times or more. V usage is TRBV7-2 and J usage is TRBJ1-5, with D perhaps TRBD1 (6 bases). Germline-derived CDR1 and CDR2 are SGHTA and FQGNSA. CDR3 size: 16 residues. V was trimmed by 4 bases and J by 4 bases, leaving 17 bases between them. CDR3 bases: TGTGCCAGCAGCTCGGTTTGGGGGGGGGCAAATCAGCCCCAGCATTTT. This translates into CASSSVWGGANQPQHF.